Presented here are 7 T cell receptor beta chains from one specimen sequenced in a study of shared T cell receptors in the human thymus. Sequencing was performed with immunoSEQ multiplex PCR; in TCRdb, only in-frame clones are kept and a portion is missing. In the table there are about 710,000 clones, around 87% of which are singletons. These data also formed part of another study, on human thymus T cells.

The material sequenced was thymocytes. Source of these receptors: a boy under two years old with a congenital heart defect.

This sequence joins TRBV5-6 and TRBJ2-1; tentative D call: TRBD2 (5 bases). CDR3 length equals 13 residues. The germline V gene has CDR1 SGHDT and CDR2 YYEEEE. Trimming pared 0 bases from V and 6 bases from J, leaving 7 bases between. The CDR3 here is CASSLGEFNEQFF. For the CDR3, the DNA is TGTGCCAGCAGCTTGGGGGAGTTCAATGAGCAGTTCTTC.

In DNA form, the CDR3 reads TGTGCCAGCAGTTTTCATAGGGGCGCTTTAGCCCCACACCCCTACGAGCAGTACTTC. Translation gives CASSFHRGALAPHPYEQYF. The V call is TRBV28, the J call TRBJ2-7, with a tentative D call TRBD1 (5 bases). The CDR3 extends over 19 amino acids. Germline V gene lookup returns CDR1 MDHEN and CDR2 SYDVKM. Trimming removed 3 bases at V and 2 bases at J, with 26 bases between.

The CDR3 loop is CASSAAGTGMNYEQYF. The CDR3 coding sequence is TGTGCCAGCAGCGCCGCCGGGACAGGGATGAACTACGAGCAGTACTTC. The rearrangement joins TRBV9 to TRBJ2-7; TRBD1 matches at 9 bases. V lost 3 bases to trimming and J lost 3 bases; unmatched junction nucleotides: 10. Looked up from germline, CDR1 is SGDLS and CDR2 is YYNGEE. The CDR3 sequence is 16 residues long.

V and J are TRBV6-5 and TRBJ2-1, with TRBD2 identical over 10 bases. Germline V gene data show CDR1 as MNHEY and CDR2 as SVGAGI. The trim removed 6 bases at V and 9 bases at J, leaving 11 bases unmatched. The CDR3 is 15 residues long. The CDR3 here is CASRPGLASPCEQFF. In DNA, the CDR3 is TGTGCCAGCAGGCCGGGACTAGCGAGCCCTTGTGAGCAGTTCTTC.

About this clone: The same CDR3 also results from other DNA sequences found in this sample. The chain carries TRBV2 and TRBJ1-6, with a possible D match to TRBD1 (6 bases). The CDR3 has 14 amino acids. Germline CDR1 SNHLY, CDR2 FYNNEI. The ends were cut back, 5 bases at V and 5 bases at J, with 10 bases in the middle. The CDR3 loop reads CASSRGGDNSPLHF. The DNA for the CDR3 is TGTGCCAGCAGTAGGGGGGGAGATAATTCACCCCTCCACTTT. Combining the CDR3 with reference TRBV2 and TRBJ1-6 gives the whole variable domain EPEVTQTPSHQVTQMGQEVILRCVPISNHLYFYWYRQILGQKVEFLVSFYNNEISEKSEIFDDQFSVERPDGSNFTLKIRSTKLEDSAMYFCASSRGGDNSPLHFGNGTRLTVT.

Note on this clone: In the same sample, other DNA sequences code for this CDR3. The chain combines TRBV29-1 with TRBJ2-1; weak D call: TRBD2 (6 bases). The germline gives CDR1 SQVTM, CDR2 ANQGSEA. CDR3 size: 14 residues. CDR3 sequence reads: CRAVGGKSYNEQFF. The DNA for the CDR3 is TGCAGGGCAGTGGGGGGAAAGTCCTACAATGAGCAGTTCTTC.

This chain connects TRBV28 to TRBJ1-6, with a possible D match to TRBD1 (5 bases). Trimming stripped 7 bases from V and 10 bases from J, with 17 bases between. The CDR3 is made up of 14 amino acids. The germline CDR1 and CDR2 sequences are MDHEN and SYDVKM. The CDR3: CASTYRGWKSPLHF. For the CDR3, the DNA is TGTGCCAGCACCTATAGGGGATGGAAGTCACCCCTCCACTTT.